The T cell receptor beta chain described here comes from a study of technical replicates of blood from a few donors. Clones were sequenced by immunoSEQ multiplex PCR, and TCRdb holds only the in-frame ones, with some missing. Of about 14,000 clones listed, approximately 81% were seen once; the top ten hold 10% to 13%. CDR1 LGHNA and CDR2 YNFKEQ come from the germline V gene. The CDR3 loop spans 14 amino acids. Between the trimmed V and J ends, which lost 0 bases and 10 bases, there was a span of 13 bases. The genes are TRBV4-2 and TRBJ2-1; D perhaps matches TRBD2 (7 bases). This clonotype was obtained from a human donor in good health. Sequencing was carried out using PBMCs. The CDR3 sequence is CASSQEGGAKEQFF. CDR3 coding DNA: TGTGCCAGCAGCCAAGAGGGGGGGGCGAAGGAGCAGTTCTTC.